One and the same sample provided the 30 T cell receptor beta chains below, sequenced in a study of blood T cells in healthy people across ages. The authors ran a second PCR of about 7 to 12 cycles using a sample-barcoded 5' primer and a J-beta primer mix. MiXCR was run by TCRdb on the 5' RACE reads, yielding one entry per CDR3 protein. The sample consists of 650,000 to 700,000 distinct CDR3 sequences, roughly 32% of them appearing once. The sample taken for sequencing was blood. The origin of the receptors is a woman of 80 years or more in good health.

Notes on this clonotype: One junction end disagrees with the germline gene, perhaps due to a read error. CDR3 region: CASTVNSDCGNTF. CDR3 coding DNA: TGTGCCAGCACTGTAAATTCGGACTGTGGCAACACCTTC. The gene calls are TRBV6-1 and TRBJ1-2, with D uncertain. Per the germline V gene, CDR1 is MNHNS and CDR2 is SASEGT. The CDR3 loop spans 13 amino acids.

This clonotype has only one observation. Possible read error: a much larger clone is one base away. The chain carries TRBV18 and TRBJ2-1, with a possible D match to TRBD1 (6 bases). Germline V lookup: CDR1 KGHSH, CDR2 LQKENI. The CDR3 runs 15 residues. Trimming removed 3 bases from V and 13 bases from J, with 22 bases in between. The CDR3 region is CASSPGAGLQETQFF. In nucleotides, the CDR3 is TGTGCCAGCTCACCGGGGGCAGGGCTCCAAGAGACCCAGTTCTTC.

This clonotype was detected many times. V usage is TRBV7-2 and J usage is TRBJ2-3, with a tentative D call TRBD1 (5 bases). Trimming stripped 3 bases from V and 2 bases from J, with 15 bases between. CDR1 and CDR2 (germline): SGHTA, FQGNSA. This CDR3 has 16 residues. The CDR3 DNA reads as TGTGCCAGCAGCTTTGGAGCTGGGGCGGTCACAGATACGCAGTATTTT. This translates into CASSFGAGAVTDTQYF.

There are many counts of this clonotype. The chain carries TRBV2 and TRBJ2-5, with 9 nucleotides matching TRBD1. V was pared by 4 bases and J by 3 bases, with 6 bases of the junction left unmatched. CDR3 length: 15 amino acids. CDR1 is SNHLY, CDR2 FYNNEI, per germline. The CDR3 bases are TGTGCCAGCAGTGGACAGGGGGACGGGGAAGAGACCCAGTACTTC. Translation gives CASSGQGDGEETQYF.

Concerning this clonotype itself: Just one base apart from a much larger clone, this may be a read error. The chain has TRBV7-2 and TRBJ1-2, with D possibly TRBD1 on 5 matching bases. CDR3 length: 15 residues. Per germline, CDR1 SGHTA and CDR2 FQGNSA. Trimming removed 1 base from V and 2 bases from J, with 11 bases in between. CDR3 region: CASSLDPNRNYGYTF. In DNA, the CDR3 is TGTGCCAGCAGCTTAGATCCGAACAGGAACTATGGCTACACCTTC. The full variable domain, rest sourced from reference TRBV7-2 and TRBJ1-2, is GAGVSQSPSNKVTEKGKDVELRCDPISGHTALYWYRQSLGQGLEFLIYFQGNSAPDKSGLPSDRFSAERTGGSVSTLTIQRTQQEDSAVYLCASSLDPNRNYGYTFGSGTRLTVV.

This rearrangement joins TRBV18 to TRBJ1-1, with a weak D call TRBD1 (5 bases). V shed 3 bases and J shed 2 bases, with 10 bases lying between them. Germline CDR1 is KGHSH and CDR2 is LQKENI. The CDR3 is 14 residues long. CDR3 nucleotide sequence: TGTGCCAGCTCACCTTTCAGGGCTAACACTGAAGCTTTCTTT. It specifies CASSPFRANTEAFF.

The V call is TRBV20-1, the J call TRBJ2-3, with D unresolved. The CDR3 loop spans 15 amino acids. Germline CDR1 is DFQATT and CDR2 is SNEGSKA (reference sequence). The V and J ends lost 0 bases and 0 bases respectively, with 10 bases between them. CDR3 nucleotide sequence: TGCAGTGCTAGAGATGCTCGGCGGAGCACAGATACGCAGTATTTT. It translates to CSARDARRSTDTQYF.

The chain has TRBV29-1 and TRBJ2-7, with 9 bases that match TRBD1. J was trimmed by 4 bases and V by 6 bases; bases with no gene match: 10. The CDR3 sequence is 14 residues long. The germline CDR1 and CDR2 sequences are SQVTM and ANQGSEA. The chain's CDR3 is CSVRGRQGVYEQYF. The DNA of the CDR3 is TGCAGCGTCAGAGGGAGACAGGGGGTGTACGAGCAGTACTTC.

This clonotype was found many times. The gene calls are TRBV5-1 and TRBJ2-3; D is ambiguous. Trimming cost V 1 base and J 3 bases, with 9 bases left between them. Germline CDR1 is SGHRS and CDR2 is YFSETQ. CDR3 length: 14 residues. The DNA of the CDR3 is TGCGCCAGCAGCTTGTCACAGTTGACAGATACGCAGTATTTT. Amino acid sequence: CASSLSQLTDTQYF.

This clonotype has more than one count but fewer than ten. The chain uses TRBV14 and TRBJ2-4; D is undetermined. The CDR3 consists of 14 residues. In germline, CDR1 is SGHDN, CDR2 FVKESK. V dropped 1 base and J dropped 9 bases, with 13 bases sitting between them. The CDR3: CASSQGRTRGIQYF. For the CDR3, the DNA is TGTGCCAGCAGCCAAGGTAGGACGAGAGGCATTCAGTACTTC.

This clonotype was recorded many times. V gene TRBV2 combines with J gene TRBJ1-1; the D gene is possibly TRBD1 (5 bases). CDR1 and CDR2 (germline): SNHLY, FYNNEI. The V end lost 6 bases, the J end lost 10 bases, and 18 bases lay between the germline ends. The CDR3 runs to 13 residues. DNA for the CDR3: TGTGCCAGCAGCCCGATTCGGGGCACGGGAGCTTTCTTT. The encoded protein is CASSPIRGTGAFF.

In its sample, this clonotype was seen many times. As DNA, the CDR3 is TGTGCCAGCAGCTTAGCCCGTGTTCTAGCGGGTAATGAGCAGTTCTTC. It encodes CASSLARVLAGNEQFF. V usage is TRBV11-2 and J usage is TRBJ2-1, with 8 bases identical to TRBD2. This CDR3 contains 16 residues. The V gene's germline CDR1 is SGHAT and CDR2 FQNNGV. V shed 1 base, J shed 7 bases, and the junction held 9 bases outside the gene matches. Complete variable domain (other parts from reference TRBV11-2 and TRBJ2-1): EAGVAQSPRYKIIEKRQSVAFWCNPISGHATLYWYQQILGQGPKLLIQFQNNGVVDDSQLPKDRFSAERLKGVDSTLKIQPAKLEDSAVYLCASSLARVLAGNEQFFGPGTRLTVL.

This clonotype was observed many times. J is TRBJ1-5 and V is TRBV3-1; no clear D gene. Germline-derived CDR1 and CDR2 are LGHDT and YNNKEL (reference sequence). Trimming pared 3 bases from V and 0 bases from J, leaving 15 bases between. This CDR3 contains 17 residues. In nucleotides, the CDR3 is TGTGCCAGCAGCCACGGGATGGGGAGGAATAGCAATCAGCCCCAGCATTTT. The encoded protein is CASSHGMGRNSNQPQHF.

The rearrangement links TRBV7-3 to TRBJ1-5, with D tentatively TRBD1 (5 bases). Per germline, CDR1 SGHTA and CDR2 FQGTGA. Trimming removed 0 bases from V and 13 bases from J, with 19 bases in between. The CDR3 is 15 residues long. Here the CDR3 reads CASSLTLAGGNTQHF. In DNA form, the CDR3 reads TGTGCCAGCAGCTTAACACTAGCGGGGGGGAATACGCAGCATTTT.

This clonotype was picked up a small number of times. V and J are TRBV6-2 or TRBV6-3 and TRBJ1-2; TRBD1 matches 12 bases. The CDR3 is 16 residues long. With 7 bases clipped from V and 6 bases from J, the junction kept 12 bases outside the gene matches. Germline lookup yields CDR1 MNHEY and CDR2 SVGEGT. The CDR3 coding sequence is TGTGCCAGCACCGACCTAACGGGGACAGGGGGCGATGGCTACACCTTC. The encoded protein is CASTDLTGTGGDGYTF.

On this clonotype: It may be a read error: a sequence one base away is much more abundant. The chain carries TRBV12-3 or TRBV12-4 and TRBJ2-1, with D maybe TRBD1 (5 bases). The better agreement between TRBJ2-7 and the DNA end casts doubt on the J call. This CDR3 is 16 amino acids long. CDR3 DNA sequence: TGTGCCAGCAGTTTAACCCAAGACTGGGGCTACAATGAGCAGTACTTC. Its translation: CASSLTQDWGYNEQYF.

This chain joins TRBV6-4 and TRBJ1-1, with TRBD1 as a possible D gene (6 bases). CDR1 is MRHNA and CDR2 is SNTAGT in the germline V gene. Between the trimmed V and J ends, which lost 0 bases and 6 bases, there was a span of 8 bases. The CDR3 is 13 amino acids. This CDR3 reads CASSDSDSSEAFF. The CDR3 DNA is TGTGCCAGCAGTGACTCGGACAGCTCTGAAGCTTTCTTT.

Many counts were recorded for this clonotype. The V and J genes are TRBV24-1 and TRBJ2-7; 8 positions match TRBD1. The germline CDR1 and CDR2 sequences are KGHDR and SFDVKD. CDR3 length: 15 residues. V trimming: 5 bases; J trimming: 8 bases; junction bases outside the gene matches: 13. In DNA form, the CDR3 reads TGTGCCACCAGTGCCACAGGGGTCACAGGGGGACAGCAGTACTTC. It translates to CATSATGVTGGQQYF.

This clonotype was recorded at least ten times. The gene calls are TRBV7-9 and TRBJ2-7; a possible D gene is TRBD1 (5 bases). The CDR3 is 11 amino acids. Germline CDR1 reads SEHNR; CDR2 reads FQNEAQ (reference sequence). V was shortened by 5 bases and J by 7 bases, with 9 bases between the two germline ends. The CDR3 loop reads CASSLGPEQYF. CDR3 nucleotides: TGTGCCAGCAGCCTGGGGCCGGAGCAGTACTTC.

There are many counts of this clonotype. The V gene is TRBV20-1, the J gene TRBJ2-7; 13 bases fit TRBD2. V lost 5 bases, J lost 3 bases, and 1 base stayed unmatched. CDR3 length: 13 amino acids. The germline V gene encodes CDR1 DFQATT and CDR2 SNEGSKA (reference sequence). The CDR3 reads CSARTSGSYEQYF. For the CDR3, the DNA is TGCAGTGCTCGGACTAGCGGGAGCTACGAGCAGTACTTC.

This clonotype has at least ten counts. This rearrangement joins TRBV5-1 to TRBJ2-1; D is perhaps TRBD1 or TRBD2 (5 bases each). Germline assignment: CDR1 SGHRS and CDR2 YFSETQ. This CDR3 comprises 15 residues. V was shortened by 0 bases and J by 0 bases, with 7 bases between the two germline ends. This CDR3 is CASSLDGTSYNEQFF. In nucleotides, the CDR3 is TGCGCCAGCAGCTTGGATGGGACCTCCTACAATGAGCAGTTCTTC.

This clonotype was picked up many times. The chain has TRBV12-3 or TRBV12-4 and TRBJ1-2; D unclear. Between the trimmed V and J ends, which lost 5 bases and 0 bases, there was a span of 7 bases. This CDR3 contains 13 residues. The CDR3: CASSPTTNYGYTF. CDR3 DNA: TGTGCCAGCAGTCCGACAACTAACTATGGCTACACCTTC.

This clonotype was counted a single time. The chain combines TRBV6-5 with TRBJ1-1, with a possible D match to TRBD1 (5 bases). This CDR3 spans 15 amino acids. Germline values: CDR1 MNHEY, CDR2 SVGAGI. Trimming stripped 0 bases from V and 7 bases from J, with 15 bases between. In DNA, the CDR3 is TGTGCCAGCAGTTACTCGATGGCCAGGGTAGGTGAAGCTTTCTTT. It codes for CASSYSMARVGEAFF.

This clonotype has at least ten counts. The chain recombines TRBV6-5 with TRBJ2-5; D is ambiguous. The CDR3 has 11 amino acids. Trimming shortened V by 6 bases and J by 4 bases, and 6 bases separated the two germline ends. From germline, CDR1 is MNHEY and CDR2 SVGAGI. CDR3 region: CASSYLETQYF. DNA of the CDR3: TGTGCCAGCAGCTATCTAGAGACCCAGTACTTC.

The CDR3 spells CASSLPGRLVTGELFF. Written as DNA, the CDR3 is TGTGCCAGCAGCCTGCCGGGACGGTTGGTCACCGGGGAGCTGTTTTTT. The chain employs TRBV5-6 and TRBJ2-2; the D gene could be TRBD1 or TRBD2 (5 bases each). From germline, CDR1 is SGHDT and CDR2 YYEEEE. Trimming cost V 4 bases and J 4 bases, with 17 bases left between them. This CDR3 is 16 amino acids long.

This clonotype was recorded many times. The chain is built from TRBV7-2 and TRBJ2-1; 7 bases agree with TRBD1. This CDR3 spans 15 amino acids. V shed 5 bases and J 2 bases; nucleotides not matched to a gene: 6. Germline loops: CDR1 SGHTA, CDR2 FQGNSA. The CDR3 DNA is TGTGCCAGCAGCCGGGACAGAGCCCCCTACAATGAGCAGTTCTTC. Encoded protein: CASSRDRAPYNEQFF. Full variable domain (missing parts from reference TRBV7-2 and TRBJ2-1): GAGVSQSPSNKVTEKGKDVELRCDPISGHTALYWYRQSLGQGLEFLIYFQGNSAPDKSGLPSDRFSAERTGGSVSTLTIQRTQQEDSAVYLCASSRDRAPYNEQFFGPGTRLTVL.

At least ten counts were recorded for this clonotype. The genes are TRBV7-3 and TRBJ2-3; 9 bases agree with TRBD2. This CDR3 has 19 amino acids. CDR1 and CDR2 from the germline V gene are SGHTA and FQGTGA. V trimming: 2 bases; J trimming: 1 base; junction bases outside the gene matches: 13. The CDR3 coding sequence is TGTGCCAGCAGCTTAGTCGGCCGGGCGGGGGGGCCCCGCACAGATACGCAGTATTTT. Encoded protein: CASSLVGRAGGPRTDTQYF. The full variable domain, in which reference TRBV7-3 and TRBJ2-3 provide the parts outside the CDR3, is GAGVSQTPSNKVTEKGKYVELRCDPISGHTALYWYRQSLGQGPEFLIYFQGTGAADDSGLPNDRFFAVRPEGSVSTLKIQRTERGDSAVYLCASSLVGRAGGPRTDTQYFGPGTRLTVL.

J is TRBJ2-3 and V is TRBV10-3; D is possibly TRBD1 or TRBD2 (5 bases each). The germline V gene has CDR1 ENHRY and CDR2 SYGVKD. This CDR3 contains 14 residues. V was pared by 6 bases and J by 0 bases, with 10 bases between. CDR3 nucleotides: TGTGCCATCAGGGGACCACTCAGCACAGATACGCAGTATTTT. It is translated as CAIRGPLSTDTQYF.

This clonotype was detected ten times or more. This chain connects TRBV18 to TRBJ2-4, with a tentative D call TRBD1 (6 bases). Germline loops: CDR1 KGHSH, CDR2 LQKENI. This CDR3 comprises 14 residues. The ends were cut back, 5 bases at V and 6 bases at J, with 14 bases in the middle. CDR3 loop: CASSGTGKLNIQYF. DNA for the CDR3: TGTGCCAGCTCAGGAACAGGGAAGCTAAACATTCAGTACTTC.

As concerns this clonotype: This could be a read error, since a much larger clone is one nucleotide away. The chain carries TRBV5-1 and TRBJ2-7, with 7 nucleotides matching TRBD1. V lost 0 bases and J lost 6; bases outside the gene matches: 6. The CDR3 is 14 amino acids. CDR1 is SGHRS, CDR2 YFSETQ, per germline. CDR3 nucleotide sequence: TGCGCCAGCAGCTTGGAGGACAGGATGGGCGAGCAGTACTTC. It specifies CASSLEDRMGEQYF.